These T cell receptor beta chains were read from a single sample in a study of T cell responses to AZD1222 COVID-19 vaccine. Method: immunoSEQ multiplex PCR; TCRdb's copy keeps in-frame clones and lacks some. The repertoire holds 95,000 to 150,000 clones, with around 90% as singletons. Sequenced material: peripheral blood, taken on day 0 of AZD1222 vaccination. These receptors all come from an adult in good health. Both conserved end residues are trimmed from each CDR3. Fields, in order: V gene, CDR3 protein.

>TRBV6-5
ASSPGRPNQPQH
>TRBV2
ASSERGLYEQY
>TRBV7-2
ASSLRAERNQPQH
>TRBV20-1
SASWDGYQPQH
>TRBV19
ASSMGGRASNQPQH
>TRBV6-5
ASSQGGTEAF
>TRBV6-2/TRBV6-3
ASSYLQGEQPQH
>TRBV7-9
ASSLEGPYNYGYT
>TRBV30
AWSTGTGVLGYT
>TRBV9
ASSVDRGKGTDTQY
>TRBV2
ASSGTSGGGETQY
>TRBV6-5
ASSYSKQGLDQPQH
>TRBV27
ASSSNSGANVLT
>TRBV7-8
ASSYTPGYEKLF
>TRBV7-9
ASSLGGDYGYT
>TRBV30
AWRVALNEQF
>TRBV6-6
ASNSASAQETQY
>TRBV19
ASSIVRTSESYEQY
>TRBV7-2
ASSLAGASGGSTDTQY
>TRBV7-9
ASSFGTEQRQY
>TRBV27
ASSILQGSTGELF
>TRBV5-8
ASSKAGTANEKLF
>TRBV7-3
ASSPGTSGNNEQF
>TRBV7-2
ASSSLGGYEQY
>TRBV18
ASSPQGAAGNTIY
>TRBV25-1
ASSESPPTIKEQF
>TRBV6-5
ASSYSGTAYNEQF
>TRBV5-1
ASSPGWPGAVSSYEQY
>TRBV15
ATSTDLGSGNTIY
>TRBV5-1
ASSLEGIGQPQH
>TRBV5-1
ASSLGAGADQETQY
>TRBV6-5
ASSRYRVTEAF
>TRBV6-5
ASRPQGTNSPLH
>TRBV5-1
ASSLEGQVNQPQH
>TRBV3-1/TRBV3-2
ASSPPRGQADTQY
>TRBV27
ASSPSGGSGGYT
>TRBV7-8
ASSSRTKTYEQY
>TRBV5-6
ASSHRLVVETQY
>TRBV6-5
ASSYGGNHGYT
>TRBV7-8
ASSSTASTNEKLF
>TRBV12-5
ASGLLAGGAEQY
>TRBV30
AWSVGTGLLLSEAF
>TRBV19
ASSPRAAGGFRQVYEQF
>TRBV5-1
ASSWGLTSGSTDTQY
>TRBV25-1
ASSEGGSRNYGYT
>TRBV12-3/TRBV12-4
ASRQGADTQY
>TRBV11-3
ASSPRRWLAGGPGETQY
>TRBV30
AWSIYSGNTIY
>TRBV6-5
ASSYSSGGIQETQY
>TRBV6-6
ASSYRGAGNEKLF
>TRBV4-2
ASSPGGTSDETQY
>TRBV19
ASSIRTSNQPQH
>TRBV4-3
ASSHLTATGANYGYT
>TRBV11-2
ASTDGDYGYT
>TRBV7-7
ATLGSGNTIY
>TRBV12-2
ASRSLRQGPKGGLYYSNQPQH
>TRBV9
ASSVEPSGGGVEQF
>TRBV6-5
ASSLRQGADTQY
>TRBV30
AARGPNTEAF
>TRBV2
ASSEMPDANYGYT